Below, 7 T cell receptor beta chains from the same sample are listed, as sequenced in a study of cytomegalovirus exposure and HLA in healthy donors. Primers included in the PCR were 60 Vbeta and 13 Jbeta primers. TCRdb keeps only in-frame clones here, not all; method: immunoSEQ multiplex PCR. The data hold some 200,000 clones, with 79% observed a single time. Sequencing input: PBMCs. These receptors were obtained from a girl between 5 and 17 years old in good health and CMV-seropositive.

Only one count was recorded for this clone. The chain carries TRBV12-5 and TRBJ1-2, with 9 positions matching TRBD1. The CDR3 runs 15 residues. Per germline, CDR1 LGHNT and CDR2 FRNRAP. V lost 6 bases, J lost 6 bases, and 11 bases stayed unmatched. In nucleotides, the CDR3 is TGTGCTAGTGGCCCGGGACAGGGTGCGTCTCATGGCTACACCTTC. This sequence encodes CASGPGQGASHGYTF.

This sequence joins TRBV6-6 and TRBJ1-4, with D perhaps matching TRBD1 (5 bases). CDR1 is MNHNY and CDR2 is SVGAGI in the germline V gene (reference sequence). Trimming pared 3 bases from V and 8 bases from J, leaving 13 bases between. This CDR3 has 14 amino acids. CDR3 coding DNA: TGTGCCAGCAGTTATAGTCAGGGCAGCGAAAAACTGTTTTTT. This sequence encodes CASSYSQGSEKLFF.

This clone was detected a few times. The rearrangement links TRBV5-1 to TRBJ2-2; the D gene is possibly TRBD1 (6 bases). The ends were cut back, 7 bases at V and 1 base at J, with 14 bases in the middle. From germline, CDR1 is SGHRS and CDR2 YFSETQ. The CDR3 consists of 15 residues. The CDR3 DNA is TGCGCCAGCTCCAACAGGGTCGTGAACACCGGGGAGCTGTTTTTT. Residues: CASSNRVVNTGELFF.

The genes are TRBV9 and TRBJ2-1; 10 positions match TRBD2. Germline V gene sequence: CDR1 SGDLS, CDR2 YYNGEE. V was pared by 0 bases and J by 5 bases, with 5 bases of the junction left unmatched. The CDR3 length is 16 residues. CDR3 sequence (DNA): TGTGCCAGCAGCGTAGGCCCAGCGGGGGGGCACAATGAGCAGTTCTTC. This sequence encodes CASSVGPAGGHNEQFF.

This chain links TRBV11-2 with TRBJ2-7, with D unclear. This CDR3 has 14 amino acids. Trimming removed 4 bases from V and 1 base from J, with 11 bases in between. The germline CDR1 and CDR2 sequences are SGHAT and FQNNGV. This CDR3 reads CASSSQAGSYEQYF. The CDR3 DNA reads TGTGCCAGCAGCTCCCAAGCAGGATCCTACGAGCAGTACTTC.

This rearrangement joins TRBV4-3 to TRBJ1-1; D gene uncertain. V gave up 1 base and J gave up 0 bases, with 12 bases separating them. Germline CDR1 is LGHNA and CDR2 is YSLEER. The CDR3 is 16 amino acids. CDR3 sequence reads: CASSQAGNSMNTEAFF. The DNA of the CDR3 is TGCGCCAGCAGCCAAGCGGGGAACTCCATGAACACTGAAGCTTTCTTT.

The DNA for the CDR3 is TGTGCCAGCCATTCTGGGGCCAACGTCCTGACTTTC. Translated, it gives CASHSGANVLTF. The genes are TRBV2 and TRBJ2-6; D is ambiguous. The CDR3 sequence is 12 residues long. The V gene's germline CDR1 is SNHLY and CDR2 FYNNEI. The V and J ends lost 8 bases and 1 base respectively, with 3 bases between them.